The entry that follows covers one T cell receptor beta chain sequence. Its specificity is unknown. The assay was immunoSEQ multiplex PCR, and TCRdb's table has in-frame clones only and misses some. The sample consists of 7,000 or so clones, about 98% of them appearing once. The CDR3 spans 15 residues. V lost 11 bases to trimming and J lost 4 bases; unmatched junction nucleotides: 11. Germline CDR1 is SNHLY and CDR2 is FYNNEI. The data belong to a study of T cell clonotyping in hematopoietic cell transplantation. Study observations and caveats: After transplant, recipient diversity fell while pathologically expanded clonotypes grew through day 180. Graft donor and pretransplant recipient Inverse Simpson Index values predicted broader posttransplant TCR diversity.

This TCR was recovered from a male patient between 55 and 70 years old who had an allogeneic stem cell transplant from a related donor, so the T cells may come from the graft donor. Some clones in this sample may be carry-over from other donors' samples. Specimen: PBMCs, collected 30 days after allogeneic stem cell transplant. The V and J genes are TRBV2 and TRBJ1-1; 12 bases map to TRBD1. The CDR3 loop reads CAVPTGTGGFTEAFF. The DNA for the CDR3 is TGTGCCGTCCCAACCGGGACAGGGGGCTTCACTGAAGCTTTCTTT.